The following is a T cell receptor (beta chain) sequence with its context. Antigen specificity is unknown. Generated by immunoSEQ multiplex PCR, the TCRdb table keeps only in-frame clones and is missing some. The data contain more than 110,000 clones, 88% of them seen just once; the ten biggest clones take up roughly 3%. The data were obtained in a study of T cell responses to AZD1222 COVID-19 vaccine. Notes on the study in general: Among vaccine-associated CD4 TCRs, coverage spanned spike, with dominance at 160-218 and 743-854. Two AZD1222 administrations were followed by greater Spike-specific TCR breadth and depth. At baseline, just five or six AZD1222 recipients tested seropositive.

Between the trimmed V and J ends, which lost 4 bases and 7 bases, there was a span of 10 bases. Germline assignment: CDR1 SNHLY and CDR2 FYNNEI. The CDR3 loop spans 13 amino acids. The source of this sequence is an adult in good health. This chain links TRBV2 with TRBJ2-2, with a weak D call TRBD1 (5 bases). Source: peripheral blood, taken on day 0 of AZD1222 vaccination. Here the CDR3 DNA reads TGTGCCAGCAGTGGCAGGGTGGTCGGGGAGCTGTTTTTT. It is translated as CASSGRVVGELFF. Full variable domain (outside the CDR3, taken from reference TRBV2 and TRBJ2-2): EPEVTQTPSHQVTQMGQEVILRCVPISNHLYFYWYRQILGQKVEFLVSFYNNEISEKSEIFDDQFSVERPDGSNFTLKIRSTKLEDSAMYFCASSGRVVGELFFGEGSRLTVL.